This TCR beta chain was recovered during a study of T-cell reconstitution after alpha-beta-depleted transplantation in children. The CDR3 spans 14 residues. V shed 1 base and J shed 3 bases, with 7 bases lying between them. Germline values: CDR1 SGHVS, CDR2 FQNEAQ. Remarks on this clonotype: Its antigen remains unidentified.

Notes on the study in general: Recipient T cells and thymic progenitors that survived gave rise to the high TCRbeta diversity observed at day 60 in some patients. One year after transplant, T-cell counts and diversity came mostly from newly produced T cells. Expanded graft clones numbering several hundred reportedly gave rise to alpha-beta T cells about two months after transplant.

Unique molecular identifiers were incorporated into the prepared TCRbeta library. One entry per CDR3 protein results from TCRdb running MiXCR on the PCR reads. In the table there are hundreds of thousands of distinct CDR3 sequences, around 25% of which are singletons. V is TRBV7-8 and J is TRBJ1-5; D gene uncertain. This receptor was taken from a girl aged 2-10 years with Fanconi anemia, due to receive a stem cell transplant. The specimen comprised PBMCs, sampled before TCRalphabeta/CD19-depleted stem cell transplant. The CDR3 sequence is CASSLVTDNQPQHF. The CDR3 nucleotides read TGTGCCAGCAGCTTAGTAACAGACAATCAGCCCCAGCATTTT.